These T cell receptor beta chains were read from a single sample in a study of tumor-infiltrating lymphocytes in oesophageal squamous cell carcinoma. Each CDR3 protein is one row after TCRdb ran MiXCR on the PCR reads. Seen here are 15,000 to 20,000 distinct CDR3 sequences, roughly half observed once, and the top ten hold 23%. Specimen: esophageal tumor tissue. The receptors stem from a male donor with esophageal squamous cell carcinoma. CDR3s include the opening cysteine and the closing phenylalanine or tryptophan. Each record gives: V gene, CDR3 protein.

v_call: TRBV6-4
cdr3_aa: CASSWTGGSGELYF

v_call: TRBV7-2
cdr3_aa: CASSLLGLYNEQFF

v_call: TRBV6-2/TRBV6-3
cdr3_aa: CASSYSGALEQYF

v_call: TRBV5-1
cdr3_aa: CASSFTGQGSYEQYF

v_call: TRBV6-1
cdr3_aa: CASSEEAGGTDTQYF

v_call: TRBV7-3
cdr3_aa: CASRAGEYDTQYF

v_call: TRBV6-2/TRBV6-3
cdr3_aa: CASSHQGGSVSSYEQYF

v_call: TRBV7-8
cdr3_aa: CASSLSQAGRDMSSYEQYF

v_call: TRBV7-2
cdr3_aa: CASSLTRGSGYTF

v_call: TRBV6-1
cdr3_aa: CASSEGRGNTEAFF

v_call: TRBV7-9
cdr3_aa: CASSLAPRSHKQYF

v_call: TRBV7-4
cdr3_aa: CASSLVGTTSRFNEQFF

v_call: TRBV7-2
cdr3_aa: CASSLDRRQPQETQYF